These 16 T cell receptor beta chains came from one sample sequenced in a study of CD8 T cells in Susac syndrome. RNA, at roughly 0.45 to 1 ug, was reverse transcribed with random hexamers. Each CDR3 protein is one row after TCRdb ran MiXCR on the immunoSEQ multiplex PCR reads. The sample records around 80,000 distinct CDR3 sequences, 94% being singletons. Sequenced sample: CD8+ T cells from PBMCs. The receptors derive from a human donor in good health.

The table lists this clonotype with a count of one. V and J are TRBV20-1 and TRBJ1-2, with 7 bases aligning to TRBD1. The CDR3 extends over 14 amino acids. Germline V gives CDR1 DFQATT, CDR2 SNEGSKA (reference sequence). Unmatched junction bases numbered 11, after V lost 7 bases and J lost 3 bases. DNA of the CDR3: TGCAGTGATTCGGCAGGGGGTAACCACTATGGCTACACCTTC. This sequence encodes CSDSAGGNHYGYTF.

The V call is TRBV19, the J call TRBJ1-1; 7 bases fit TRBD1. The CDR3 length is 15 residues. From germline, CDR1 is LNHDA and CDR2 SQIVND (reference sequence). J gave up 0 bases and V 8 bases, and 9 bases lay outside the gene matches. The CDR3 DNA is TGTGCCAGTCCTCCGGGACAGAACATGAACACTGAAGCTTTCTTT. Its protein is CASPPGQNMNTEAFF.

The chain recombines TRBV7-9 with TRBJ1-2; D might be TRBD1 (6 bases). The CDR3 has 14 residues. CDR1 and CDR2 from the germline V gene are SEHNR and FQNEAQ (reference sequence). Trimming took off 5 bases at V and 3 bases at J, with 13 bases between the two ends. The CDR3 nucleotides are TGTGCCAGCAGCGTACAGGGCGCCCACTATGGCTACACCTTC. It specifies CASSVQGAHYGYTF.

The chain links TRBV4-1 to TRBJ1-3; 7 bases map to TRBD1. Germline V gene lookup returns CDR1 MGHRA and CDR2 YSYEKL. The CDR3 has 15 residues. Trimming cost V 4 bases and J 1 base; bases outside gene matches: 4. DNA of the CDR3: TGCGCCAGCAGCCGAGACAGGGTATCTGGAAACACCATATATTTT. Its translation: CASSRDRVSGNTIYF.

The V call is TRBV12-3 or TRBV12-4, the J call TRBJ2-2; no reliable D call. V lost 6 bases and J lost 8, with 10 bases in between. This CDR3 is 12 amino acids long. The CDR3 sequence: CASRSPLGELFF. The CDR3 nucleotides read TGTGCCAGCAGGTCCCCGTTGGGGGAGCTGTTTTTT.

The V gene is TRBV11-2, the J gene TRBJ2-5; TRBD2 is a possible D gene (5 bases). The CDR3 has 15 amino acids. V lost 0 bases and J lost 4, with 12 bases in between. From germline, CDR1 is SGHAT and CDR2 FQNNGV. The CDR3 protein is CASSLDPRAGETQYF. The DNA of the CDR3 is TGTGCCAGCAGCTTAGACCCCCGGGCGGGAGAGACCCAGTACTTC.

The V gene is TRBV7-8, the J gene TRBJ2-3, with a possible D match to TRBD2 (6 bases). Germline V CDR1 and CDR2: SGHVS, FQNEAQ. This CDR3 has 17 amino acids. V shed 5 bases and J shed 1 base, with 19 bases lying between them. The CDR3 DNA is TGTGCCAGCAGCCCCCCGGGGGTAGCACGAGGCACAGATACGCAGTATTTT. Encoded protein: CASSPPGVARGTDTQYF.

This rearrangement joins TRBV7-9 to TRBJ2-5; 14 bases are shared with TRBD2. V lost 5 bases to trimming and J lost 5 bases; unmatched junction nucleotides: 13. Germline V lookup: CDR1 SEHNR, CDR2 FQNEAQ (reference sequence). This CDR3 has 18 residues. In nucleotides, the CDR3 is TGTGCCAGCAGCGCACCGGGACTAGCGGGGGAGCCTGGGGAGACCCAGTACTTC. It yields the protein CASSAPGLAGEPGETQYF. The variable domain in full, with the rest retrieved from reference TRBV7-9 and TRBJ2-5, is DTGVSQNPRHKITKRGQNVTFRCDPISEHNRLYWYRQTLGQGPEFLTYFQNEAQLEKSRLLSDRFSAERPKGSFSTLEIQRTEQGDSAMYLCASSAPGLAGEPGETQYFGPGTRLLVL.

The rearrangement links TRBV4-1 to TRBJ2-1; 8 bases are a match to TRBD1. CDR1 is MGHRA and CDR2 is YSYEKL in the germline V gene. V was clipped by 4 bases and J by 6 bases; unmatched bases: 5. The CDR3 runs 14 residues. CDR3 sequence (DNA): TGCGCCAGCAGCCCGGGACAGGAGGGCAATGAGCAGTTCTTC. Translation: CASSPGQEGNEQFF.

The gene calls are TRBV6-6 and TRBJ2-7; TRBD1 might be the D (6 bases). The CDR3 loop spans 14 amino acids. V was cut by 5 bases and J by 2 bases, with 13 bases left in between. Germline V gene sequence: CDR1 MNHNY, CDR2 SVGAGI (reference sequence). The CDR3 spells CASSNPQGPYEQYV. CDR3 nucleotides: TGTGCCAGCAGTAACCCACAGGGTCCCTACGAGCAGTACGTC.

The rearrangement uses TRBV20-1 and TRBJ1-5; D ambiguous. CDR1 is DFQATT and CDR2 is SNEGSKA in the germline V gene (reference sequence). Trimming took off 0 bases at V and 0 bases at J, with 12 bases between the two ends. There are 16 residues in the CDR3. The CDR3 reads CSARDREAFSNQPQHF. CDR3 DNA: TGCAGTGCTAGAGACCGGGAGGCTTTTAGCAATCAGCCCCAGCATTTT.

This chain uses TRBV30 with TRBJ1-4, with a weak D call TRBD1 (5 bases). Between the trimmed V and J ends, which lost 8 bases and 11 bases, there was a span of 15 bases. This CDR3 has 11 amino acids. CDR1 GTSNPN and CDR2 SVGIG come from the germline V gene (reference sequence). The CDR3 bases are TGTGCCACCGAAGGTCGGGGGAAACTGTTTTTT. Its protein is CATEGRGKLFF.

V and J are TRBV6-1 and TRBJ2-4, with 11 bases fitting TRBD1. The germline V gene has CDR1 MNHNS and CDR2 SASEGT. The length of the CDR3 is 16 residues. The V gene end was trimmed by 6 bases and the J gene end by 1 base; junction bases not matched to a gene: 5. CDR3 sequence: CASSSGTGGAKNIQYF. The CDR3 DNA sequence: TGTGCCAGCAGCTCCGGGACAGGGGGGGCCAAAAACATTCAGTACTTC.

The rearrangement uses TRBV4-1 and TRBJ2-1; D call uncertain. Germline loops: CDR1 MGHRA, CDR2 YSYEKL. There are 14 residues in the CDR3. The V end lost 0 bases, the J end lost 10 bases, and 13 bases lay between the germline ends. CDR3 residues: CASSQEARGNEQFF. The CDR3 bases are TGCGCCAGCAGCCAAGAGGCAAGAGGAAACGAGCAGTTCTTC.

This clonotype appeared a few times. The V call is TRBV5-1, the J call TRBJ2-7; D is uncertain. The CDR3 is made up of 14 amino acids. In germline, CDR1 is SGHRS, CDR2 YFSETQ. Deletions cut 0 bases from V and 4 bases from J, with 11 bases between. Here the CDR3 DNA reads TGCGCCAGCAGCTTGGAGGGTCGGGCGTACGAGCAGTACGTC. Protein product: CASSLEGRAYEQYV.

The J gene is TRBJ2-1, the V gene TRBV29-1, with D tentatively TRBD1 or TRBD2 (5 bases each). Trimming removed 1 base from V and 0 bases from J, with 13 bases in between. The CDR3 is made up of 16 amino acids. Germline V gene lookup returns CDR1 SQVTM and CDR2 ANQGSEA. The CDR3 nucleotides are TGCAGCGTTGAAGGAAATTCAGGGAGCTCCTACAATGAGCAGTTCTTC. It is translated as CSVEGNSGSSYNEQFF.